These 10 T cell receptor beta chains were all obtained from the same sample, sequenced in a study of blood T cell repertoires in COVID-19. This table comes from immunoSEQ multiplex PCR, and its TCRdb copy is limited to in-frame clones, with some not included. The sample consists of tens of thousands of clones, approximately 84% of them appearing once. The sample was peripheral blood. These receptors came from a man older than 75 in a cohort sampled during active COVID-19.

This clone has a handful of counts. The CDR3 sequence: CASSLASDEQFF. CDR3 bases: TGTGCCAGCAGCTTAGCTAGCGATGAGCAGTTCTTC. J is TRBJ2-1 and V is TRBV11-1; D is possibly TRBD2 (5 bases). V shed 0 bases and J shed 8 bases, with 5 bases lying between them. Per the germline V gene, CDR1 is SGHAT and CDR2 is FQDESV (reference sequence). There are 12 residues in the CDR3.

This chain connects TRBV5-4 to TRBJ1-3; TRBD1 matches 11 bases. The ends lost 4 bases at V and 7 bases at J; junction bases unmatched: 4. CDR1 is SGHNT, CDR2 YYREEE, per germline (reference sequence). This CDR3 is 14 amino acids long. CDR3 nucleotide sequence: TGTGCCAGCAGCGACGGACAGGGGGCCAACACCATATATTTT. It specifies CASSDGQGANTIYF. Variable domain in full (rest from reference TRBV5-4 and TRBJ1-3): ETGVTQSPTHLIKTRGQQVTLRCSSQSGHNTVSWYQQALGQGPQFIFQYYREEENGRGNFPPRFSGLQFPNYSSELNVNALELDDSALYLCASSDGQGANTIYFGEGSWLTVV.

This clone was detected a few times. The DNA of the CDR3 is TGTGCCAGCAGCTTCTTTAAGGGACAGGGGGCCGAGGAGCAGTTCTTC. Amino acids: CASSFFKGQGAEEQFF. This rearrangement joins TRBV7-9 to TRBJ2-1, with 12 positions matching TRBD1. Trimming at V came to 3 bases and at J to 10 bases, leaving 10 bases not matched to a gene. Germline-derived CDR1 and CDR2 are SEHNR and FQNEAQ (reference sequence). The CDR3 is 16 residues long.

This chain uses TRBV9 with TRBJ2-4, with D perhaps TRBD1 (5 bases). Germline CDR1 SGDLS, CDR2 YYNGEE. The CDR3 totals 16 residues. V lost 7 bases and J 2 bases, leaving 19 bases between the germline ends. The chain's CDR3 is CASSPQGLFTKNIQYF. CDR3 bases: TGTGCCAGCTCCCCTCAGGGCCTGTTTACCAAAAACATTCAGTACTTC.

The genes are TRBV2 and TRBJ2-1, with D unclear. V shed 7 bases and J shed 8 bases, with 9 bases lying between them. The germline V gene has CDR1 SNHLY and CDR2 FYNNEI. CDR3 length: 11 amino acids. CDR3 DNA: TGTGCCAGCACCCTCTTCGATGAGCAGTTCTTC. This sequence encodes CASTLFDEQFF.

CDR3: CASSKYGTSGSSNYEQYF. Here the CDR3 DNA reads TGTGCCAGCAGCAAATATGGGACTAGCGGGAGTAGTAACTACGAGCAGTACTTC. The V and J genes are TRBV4-2 and TRBJ2-7, with 14 bases fitting TRBD2. Germline V gene data show CDR1 as LGHNA and CDR2 as YNFKEQ. The CDR3 runs 18 residues. V lost 5 bases to trimming and J lost 3 bases; unmatched junction nucleotides: 12.

The V call is TRBV7-9, the J call TRBJ1-1; D possibly corresponds to TRBD1 (6 bases). This CDR3 has 16 amino acids. With 2 bases removed from V and 1 base from J, the gap between germline ends came to 14 bases. Germline V lookup: CDR1 SEHNR, CDR2 FQNEAQ (reference sequence). The CDR3 sequence: CASSLLGGGSNTEAFF. CDR3 nucleotides: TGTGCCAGCAGCTTATTAGGGGGTGGCTCGAACACTGAAGCTTTCTTT.

The rearrangement uses TRBV7-6 and TRBJ2-3; 9 positions agree with TRBD2. J was trimmed by 3 bases and V by 3 bases; bases with no gene match: 4. There are 15 residues in the CDR3. The germline CDR1 and CDR2 sequences are SGHVS and FNYEAQ. CDR3 in amino acids: CASSLVAGATDTQYF. CDR3 nucleotides: TGTGCCAGCAGCTTGGTAGCGGGAGCGACAGATACGCAGTATTTT.

V and J are TRBV11-2 and TRBJ1-2; D is unclear. This CDR3 is built from 13 residues. Germline-derived CDR1 and CDR2 are SGHAT and FQNNGV. Trimming removed 5 bases from V and 2 bases from J, with 9 bases in between. The CDR3 bases are TGTGCCAGCAGCGTACAGTCAAACTATGGCTACACCTTC. Translated, it gives CASSVQSNYGYTF.

The table lists this clone with a count of one. The chain recombines TRBV30 with TRBJ2-1; 10 bases fit TRBD2. The CDR3 is 14 amino acids. CDR1 and CDR2 (germline): GTSNPN, SVGIG (reference sequence). V gave up 2 bases and J gave up 7 bases; unmatched junction bases: 5. Here the CDR3 DNA reads TGTGCCTGGAGTCTAGCGGGAGTTCGGAATGAGCAGTTCTTC. This gives the protein CAWSLAGVRNEQFF.